The 9 T cell receptor beta chains in this list originate from one sample, sequenced in a study of T cell responses to AZD1222 COVID-19 vaccine. Method: immunoSEQ multiplex PCR; TCRdb's copy keeps in-frame clones and lacks some. The data contain approximately 70,000 clones, 80% of them singletons. Sequences were derived from peripheral blood, sampled 28 days after the second AZD1222 dose. The receptors come from an adult who received the AZD1222 COVID-19 vaccine.

This chain joins TRBV10-3 and TRBJ2-1; 7 bases match TRBD2. CDR3 length: 12 amino acids. Trimming at V came to 4 bases and at J to 13 bases, leaving 7 bases not matched to a gene. Germline CDR1 ENHRY, CDR2 SYGVKD. CDR3 coding DNA: TGTGCCATCAGTGCGTCCCGGGACTATCAGTTCTTC. This codes for CAISASRDYQFF.

The J gene is TRBJ1-6, the V gene TRBV6-1; weak D call: TRBD1 (5 bases). This CDR3 is built from 15 residues. Per germline, CDR1 MNHNS and CDR2 SASEGT. Between the trimmed V and J ends, which lost 3 bases and 2 bases, there was a span of 8 bases. CDR3 nucleotides: TGTGCCAGCAGTGAGGGGACCACCTATAATTCACCCCTCCACTTT. Its protein product is CASSEGTTYNSPLHF.

The V and J genes are TRBV5-1 and TRBJ1-3; D is undetermined. Germline V CDR1 and CDR2: SGHRS, YFSETQ. CDR3 length: 14 amino acids. Trimming shortened V by 0 bases and J by 4 bases, and 8 bases separated the two germline ends. CDR3 DNA sequence: TGCGCCAGCAGCTTGGTGGGAACAGGAAACACCATATATTTT. It is translated as CASSLVGTGNTIYF.

V usage is TRBV10-3 and J usage is TRBJ1-3; 9 positions agree with TRBD1. The trim removed 4 bases at V and 5 bases at J, leaving 6 bases unmatched. Germline CDR1 reads ENHRY; CDR2 reads SYGVKD. There are 15 residues in the CDR3. The CDR3 region is CAISAPGQGRNTIYF. Written as DNA, the CDR3 is TGTGCCATCAGTGCACCGGGACAGGGTAGAAACACCATATATTTT.

The CDR3 protein is CASSLQGAPNQPQHF. In nucleotides, the CDR3 is TGTGCCAGCAGTTTACAGGGGGCGCCTAATCAGCCCCAGCATTTT. The rearrangement joins TRBV27 to TRBJ1-5; TRBD1 matches at 8 bases. Germline CDR1 and CDR2: MNHEY and SMNVEV (reference sequence). This CDR3 spans 15 amino acids. The ends lost 2 bases at V and 4 bases at J; junction bases unmatched: 4.

This chain joins TRBV6-1 and TRBJ1-5; possible D gene TRBD1, 5 bases. CDR3 length: 14 amino acids. Between the trimmed V and J ends, which lost 3 bases and 7 bases, there was a span of 13 bases. CDR1 is MNHNS and CDR2 is SASEGT in the germline V gene. The CDR3 DNA sequence: TGTGCCAGCAGTGATATGGGGGGAAGCCAGCCCCAGCATTTT. Translating gives CASSDMGGSQPQHF.

The rearrangement uses TRBV4-1 and TRBJ2-3, with a tentative D call TRBD2 (5 bases). V lost 0 bases, J lost 3 bases, and 13 bases lay in between. Germline V gene lookup returns CDR1 MGHRA and CDR2 YSYEKL. The CDR3 covers 16 residues. The chain's CDR3 is CASSQESAGRTDTQYF. In nucleotides, the CDR3 is TGCGCCAGCAGCCAAGAAAGTGCGGGTAGGACAGATACGCAGTATTTT.

This clone was detected only once. The CDR3 DNA is TGTGCCAGCAGCTTAGAGGGGGGGGCTGAAGCTTTCTTT. Its protein product is CASSLEGGAEAFF. This rearrangement joins TRBV7-6 to TRBJ1-1; D may be TRBD1 (6 bases). V dropped 1 base and J dropped 6 bases, with 9 bases sitting between them. The germline V gene has CDR1 SGHVS and CDR2 FNYEAQ. This CDR3 region has 13 residues.

The J gene is TRBJ1-2, the V gene TRBV7-9; D gene unclear. The CDR3 is 14 residues long. Germline assignment: CDR1 SEHNR and CDR2 FQNEAQ (reference sequence). The ends were cut back, 6 bases at V and 6 bases at J, with 17 bases in the middle. As DNA, the CDR3 is TGTGCCAGCAGTCGCAAGGGCCGGGATGATGGCTACACCTTC. Translating it yields CASSRKGRDDGYTF. The full variable domain, rest sourced from reference TRBV7-9 and TRBJ1-2, is DTGVSQNPRHKITKRGQNVTFRCDPISEHNRLYWYRQTLGQGPEFLTYFQNEAQLEKSRLLSDRFSAERPKGSFSTLEIQRTEQGDSAMYLCASSRKGRDDGYTFGSGTRLTVV.